This T cell receptor beta chain was found in a study of CD8+ T cells in alopecia areata. Study-wide context: Each of the treated patients was given oral tofacitinib, 5 to 10 mg twice daily, for moderate-to-severe alopecia areata. General study findings and limits: While patients received tofacitinib, many expanded lesional clones remained present in scalp and blood. For lesional scalp, especially alopecia totalis/universalis, clonality was higher than in normal scalp.

The sequencing template was cDNA reverse transcribed from extracted RNA. Produced via immunoSEQ multiplex PCR; TCRdb's table is partial and in-frame only. The sample contains under 200,000 clones, approximately 62% of which appear only once. V was shortened by 7 bases and J by 14 bases, with 18 bases between the two germline ends. Germline values: CDR1 MGHDK, CDR2 SYGVNS. This CDR3 has 13 amino acids. Treatment indicated: oral pan-JAK inhibitor, 5-10 mg twice daily. Points on this clone: The antigen remains undetermined.

The V and J genes are TRBV25-1 and TRBJ1-6; TRBD1 is a possible D gene (6 bases). The sequence derives from a human donor with alopecia areata. The sequences come from CD4+ T cells sorted from blood, collected at week 24, from a patient treated with tofacitinib. The chain's CDR3 is CASTEPGHQALHF. CDR3 sequence (DNA): TGTGCCAGCACGGAACCGGGACACCAGGCCCTCCACTTT. The whole variable domain, filled in from reference TRBV25-1 and TRBJ1-6, reads EADIYQTPRYLVIGTGKKITLECSQTMGHDKMYWYQQDPGMELHLIHYSYGVNSTEKGDLSSESTVSRIRTEHFPLTLESARPSHTSQYLCASTEPGHQALHFGNGTRLTVT.